The rows below give T cell receptor beta chains drawn from one sample of a study of blood T cell repertoires in COVID-19. The protocol was immunoSEQ multiplex PCR, while the TCRdb copy is restricted to in-frame clones and leaves out a portion. Altogether under 150,000 clones are present, roughly 90% being singletons, with the ten largest covering approximately 3.7%. The sequenced sample consisted of peripheral blood. Source of these receptors: a man aged 50 or older with active COVID-19. Both conserved end residues are part of each CDR3. Fields, in order: CDR3 protein, CDR3 DNA, clone size, J gene, D gene, V gene. D genes are given only for firm matches. Some rows mark clone size as missing; the rest say once, few, many or name a class of expanded clone.

CASSGTSGWNEQFF TGTGCCAGCTCCGGGACTAGCGGTTGGAATGAGCAGTTCTTC - TRBJ2-1 TRBD2 TRBV19
CASSVVSSRTGELFF TGTGCCAGCAGCGTAGTCTCTAGCCGGACCGGGGAGCTGTTTTTT - TRBJ2-2 - TRBV9
CASSIGDRGPYNEQFF TGCGCCAGCAGCATTGGAGACAGGGGACCCTACAATGAGCAGTTCTTC - TRBJ2-1 TRBD1 TRBV5-1
CASNSLNEQFF TGTGCCAGTAATAGCCTCAATGAGCAGTTCTTC - TRBJ2-1 - TRBV19
CASSEATHGTANYGYTF TGTGCCAGCAGTGAAGCGACCCACGGGACAGCAAACTATGGCTACACCTTC - TRBJ1-2 TRBD1 TRBV6-1
CASSIHRLAASYNEQFF TGTGCCAGCAGCATACACCGACTAGCGGCCTCCTACAATGAGCAGTTCTTC - TRBJ2-1 TRBD2 TRBV13
CASKRSGGADTQYF TGTGCCAGCAAGAGGAGCGGGGGAGCAGATACGCAGTATTTT - TRBJ2-3 TRBD2 TRBV27
CASSIGVLINNEQFF TGTGCCAGCAGCATCGGAGTACTGATTAACAATGAGCAGTTCTTC - TRBJ2-1 - TRBV9
CAAGQGEVSGNTIYF TGTGCCGCGGGGCAGGGCGAAGTCTCTGGAAACACCATATATTTT - TRBJ1-3 - TRBV6-5
CAWRPPGYQINEQFF TGTGCCTGGAGGCCCCCGGGATACCAAATAAATGAGCAGTTCTTC - TRBJ2-1 - TRBV30
CAISESGGASDTQYF TGTGCCATCAGCGAAAGCGGGGGGGCATCCGATACGCAGTATTTT once TRBJ2-3 TRBD2 TRBV10-3
CATHLGTSDYNEQFF TGTGCCACCCATCTTGGGACTAGCGATTACAATGAGCAGTTCTTC - TRBJ2-1 TRBD2 TRBV7-8
CASSLGLAVQETQYF TGTGCCAGCAGCTTAGGACTAGCGGTTCAAGAGACCCAGTACTTC - TRBJ2-5 TRBD2 TRBV11-3
CASSERQGMAYEQYF TGTGCCAGCAGTGAACGGCAGGGTATGGCCTACGAGCAGTACTTC - TRBJ2-7 - TRBV6-1
CASGSEGVRYEQYF TGTGCCAGCGGATCCGAGGGGGTGAGATACGAGCAGTACTTC - TRBJ2-7 - TRBV6-5
CSASRGHRLETQYF TGCAGTGCTAGTCGGGGTCACCGTCTGGAGACCCAGTACTTC - TRBJ2-5 - TRBV20-1
CASSLETGRQETQYF TGTGCCAGCAGCTTAGAGACAGGGCGGCAAGAGACCCAGTACTTC - TRBJ2-5 TRBD1 TRBV7-9
CASSQDLHTDTQYF TGTGCCAGCAGCCAAGATTTACACACAGATACGCAGTATTTT - TRBJ2-3 - TRBV3-1/TRBV3-2
CASSLAGGHNEQFF TGTGCCAGCAGCCTCGCGGGGGGGCACAATGAGCAGTTCTTC once TRBJ2-1 TRBD2 TRBV11-2
CASSVSGSNQPQHF TGTGCCAGTAGTGTTTCAGGGAGCAATCAGCCCCAGCATTTT - TRBJ1-5 - TRBV19
CASSLVGASGYTF TGTGCCAGCAGCTTAGTAGGGGCGAGCGGCTACACCTTC - TRBJ1-2 - TRBV7-9
CASSSEGAYTEAFF TGTGCCAGCAGCTCCGAGGGGGCCTACACTGAAGCTTTCTTT - TRBJ1-1 TRBD1 TRBV6-2/TRBV6-3
CASSLGQGPYNEQFF TGTGCCAGCAGCTTAGGGCAGGGGCCCTACAATGAGCAGTTCTTC - TRBJ2-1 - TRBV7-2
CASRKTGGQPQHF TGTGCCAGCAGGAAGACAGGGGGTCAGCCCCAGCATTTT few TRBJ1-5 TRBD1 TRBV27
CASSQDTRGTDTQYF TGCGCCAGCAGCCAAGACACTCGGGGCACAGATACGCAGTATTTT - TRBJ2-3 - TRBV4-1
CASSPVRGRAYNEQFF TGTGCCAGCAGCCCAGTTCGCGGGAGGGCTTACAATGAGCAGTTCTTC - TRBJ2-1 TRBD2 TRBV7-9
CSVELGLAGYHNEQFF TGCAGCGTTGAACTCGGACTAGCGGGATACCACAATGAGCAGTTCTTC - TRBJ2-1 TRBD2 TRBV29-1
CASTIFRDSSGNTIYF TGTGCCAGTACCATATTCCGGGACAGCTCTGGAAACACCATATATTTT - TRBJ1-3 TRBD1 TRBV19
CASSHPALGTDTQYF TGTGCCAGCAGCCACCCCGCGTTAGGCACAGATACGCAGTATTTT few TRBJ2-3 - TRBV28
CASSLTANTEAFF TGCGCCAGCAGCCTGACAGCGAACACTGAAGCTTTCTTT - TRBJ1-1 - TRBV5-1
CASSPGGNSYNEQFF TGCGCCAGCAGTCCCGGGGGGAACTCCTACAATGAGCAGTTCTTC - TRBJ2-1 TRBD2 TRBV5-1
CASSINVAPGTEAFF TGTGCCAGTAGTATCAACGTGGCGCCGGGCACTGAAGCTTTCTTT - TRBJ1-1 - TRBV19
CASSFSLLMTSGSTTDTQYF TGTGCCAGCAGTTTTTCCCTACTAATGACTAGCGGGAGTACCACAGATACGCAGTATTTT - TRBJ2-3 TRBD2 TRBV28
CATSDAPRELFF TGTGCCACCAGTGATGCCCCTAGGGAGCTGTTTTTT - TRBJ2-2 - TRBV24-1
CATSRPPTDTQYF TGTGCCACCTCGCGCCCCCCCACAGATACGCAGTATTTT - TRBJ2-3 - TRBV27
CASSGTGGNQPQHF TGTGCCAGTTCCGGGACAGGGGGTAATCAGCCCCAGCATTTT - TRBJ1-5 TRBD1 TRBV19
CAGSDRDRGFYGYTF TGTGCCGGAAGCGACCGGGACAGGGGGTTCTATGGCTACACCTTC - TRBJ1-2 TRBD1 TRBV6-5
CASSLGQNYGYTF TGTGCCAGTAGTCTCGGACAGAACTATGGCTACACCTTC - TRBJ1-2 - TRBV19
CASSIGGGGSGNTIYF TGTGCCAGTAGTATAGGGGGAGGGGGCTCTGGAAACACCATATATTTT - TRBJ1-3 - TRBV19
CASSPGTANTGELFF TGTGCCAGCAGCCCCGGGACTGCCAACACCGGGGAGCTGTTTTTT once TRBJ2-2 - TRBV7-7
CASSFVAGGPDTQYF TGTGCCAGCAGCTTTGTAGCGGGGGGGCCAGATACGCAGTATTTT - TRBJ2-3 TRBD2 TRBV5-8
CSVAWLAGDSTDTQYF TGCAGCGTTGCATGGCTAGCGGGAGATAGCACAGATACGCAGTATTTT - TRBJ2-3 TRBD2 TRBV29-1
CASSADGGATETQYF TGTGCCAGCAGTGCCGACGGGGGGGCAACCGAGACCCAGTACTTC once TRBJ2-5 TRBD2 TRBV7-2
CASRVLAGGPGELFF TGTGCCAGCAGAGTTCTGGCGGGGGGGCCCGGGGAGCTGTTTTTT - TRBJ2-2 TRBD2 TRBV2
CASRASSYEQYF TGTGCCAGCAGGGCAAGCTCCTACGAGCAGTACTTC - TRBJ2-7 - TRBV6-5
CASSPTGNEQFF TGCGCCAGCAGCCCAACGGGGAATGAGCAGTTCTTC - TRBJ2-1 - TRBV4-1
CASSPTRRSNGNEQFF TGTGCCAGCAGCCCGACCCGGCGGTCCAATGGGAATGAGCAGTTCTTC - TRBJ2-1 - TRBV11-2
CATSDPGQGEYGYTF TGTGCCACCAGTGATCCGGGACAGGGCGAATATGGCTACACCTTC once TRBJ1-2 TRBD1 TRBV24-1
CASSLVVGTGTQYF TGTGCCAGCAGCTTAGTTGTAGGGACAGGGACCCAGTACTTC - TRBJ2-5 TRBD1 TRBV7-9
CASSILGANEKLFF TGTGCCAGTAGTATCTTAGGGGCTAATGAAAAACTGTTTTTT - TRBJ1-4 - TRBV19
CSVEWGRDTEAFF TGCAGCGTTGAGTGGGGGAGGGACACTGAAGCTTTCTTT few TRBJ1-1 - TRBV29-1
CASSLWGGRASRETQYF TGCGCCAGCAGCTTGTGGGGCGGGAGGGCCTCGAGGGAGACCCAGTACTTC - TRBJ2-5 TRBD2 TRBV5-1
CASSPTSGGKDTQYF TGTGCCAGCAGCCCGACTAGCGGGGGTAAAGATACGCAGTATTTT - TRBJ2-3 TRBD2 TRBV7-9
CASSQTGGQDGYTF TGTGCCAGCAGCCAGACAGGGGGTCAAGATGGCTACACCTTC - TRBJ1-2 TRBD1 TRBV5-4